The 23 T cell receptor beta chains reported below all come from one sample, sequenced in a study of blood T cell repertoires in COVID-19. Generated by immunoSEQ multiplex PCR, the TCRdb table keeps only in-frame clones and is missing some. The data contain about 320,000 clones, over 70% of them singletons. The sample taken for sequencing was PBMCs or T cells enriched from blood (not recorded which). These receptors were obtained from a man aged 25 to 45 who had recovered from COVID-19.

This clone was counted a single time. The chain couples TRBV5-6 to TRBJ2-7; 9 positions match TRBD1. V dropped 3 bases and J dropped 2; count of bases not matched to a gene: 9. The CDR3 has 16 amino acids. The germline V gene encodes CDR1 SGHDT and CDR2 YYEEEE. In DNA, the CDR3 is TGTGCCAGCAGCTGGGGGTATGGGACAGGGACCTACGAGCAGTACTTC. Translating it yields CASSWGYGTGTYEQYF. Full variable domain (remainder filled in from reference TRBV5-6 and TRBJ2-7): DAGVTQSPTHLIKTRGQQVTLRCSPKSGHDTVSWYQQALGQGPQFIFQYYEEEERQRGNFPDRFSGHQFPNYSSELNVNALLLGDSALYLCASSWGYGTGTYEQYFGPGTRLTVT.

The V call is TRBV9, the J call TRBJ2-7; TRBD1 agrees at 8 bases. This CDR3 has 13 amino acids. CDR1 is SGDLS, CDR2 YYNGEE, per germline. Trimming at V came to 4 bases and at J to 9 bases, leaving 9 bases not matched to a gene. The CDR3 coding sequence is TGTGCCAGCAGCTCCGGGCCAGGGGGCATGCAGTACTTC. It is translated as CASSSGPGGMQYF.

CDR3 sequence: CASSQDLGGGRVYYEQYF. CDR3 bases: TGTGCCAGCAGCCAAGATCTAGGGGGGGGCAGGGTTTATTACGAGCAGTACTTC. The chain is built from TRBV4-2 and TRBJ2-7, with D possibly being TRBD2 (7 bases). The CDR3 is made up of 18 amino acids. CDR1 and CDR2 from the germline V gene are LGHNA and YNFKEQ. Trimming took 0 bases from V and 4 from J, leaving 22 bases between them.

This chain uses TRBV24-1 with TRBJ2-3; D is perhaps TRBD1 (6 bases). Trimming took off 0 bases at V and 2 bases at J, with 14 bases between the two ends. Per the germline V gene, CDR1 is KGHDR and CDR2 is SFDVKD. The CDR3 contains 17 residues. The DNA for the CDR3 is TGTGCCACCAGTGATTTGGGGCAGGGACATACCACAGATACGCAGTATTTT. This translates into CATSDLGQGHTTDTQYF.

V and J are TRBV12-3 or TRBV12-4 and TRBJ2-5, with D hard to call. Between the trimmed V and J ends, which lost 3 bases and 6 bases, there was a span of 11 bases. This CDR3 is built from 13 residues. The CDR3 is CASSFSQEKTQYF. CDR3 nucleotides: TGTGCCAGCAGTTTTAGTCAAGAGAAGACCCAGTACTTC.

The J gene is TRBJ2-2, the V gene TRBV4-2, with 7 positions matching TRBD2. CDR3 size: 17 residues. Germline CDR1 LGHNA, CDR2 YNFKEQ. J gave up 3 bases and V 0 bases, and 7 bases lay outside the gene matches. CDR3 in amino acids: CASSQELGGMDTGELFF. As DNA, the CDR3 is TGTGCCAGCAGCCAAGAGTTGGGGGGGATGGACACCGGGGAGCTGTTTTTT.

The rearrangement uses TRBV11-2 and TRBJ1-1; D is unclear. The ends were cut back, 1 base at V and 1 base at J, with 7 bases in the middle. CDR3 length: 14 amino acids. CDR1 SGHAT and CDR2 FQNNGV come from the germline V gene. The CDR3 nucleotides read TGTGCCAGCAGCTTAGTTCCGGGGAACACTGAAGCTTTCTTT. It codes for CASSLVPGNTEAFF.

The chain is built from TRBV7-2 and TRBJ2-1; the match to TRBD2 covers 9 bases. CDR3 length: 18 amino acids. Germline values: CDR1 SGHTA, CDR2 FQGNSA. V was clipped by 1 base and J by 0 bases; unmatched bases: 7. The CDR3 is CASSLVSGGASSYNEQFF. DNA for the CDR3: TGTGCCAGCAGCTTAGTTAGCGGGGGCGCCAGCTCCTACAATGAGCAGTTCTTC.

The gene calls are TRBV10-1 and TRBJ1-1, with TRBD1 matching 9 bases. V shed 4 bases and J 0 bases; nucleotides not matched to a gene: 9. This CDR3 contains 17 residues. Per germline, CDR1 WNHNN and CDR2 SYGVQD (reference sequence). The CDR3 spells CASSALRTGELNTEAFF. The CDR3 nucleotides are TGCGCCAGCAGTGCCCTACGGACAGGGGAGTTGAACACTGAAGCTTTCTTT.

This chain connects TRBV28 to TRBJ2-1; 11 bases map to TRBD2. The germline gives CDR1 MDHEN, CDR2 SYDVKM. Trimming took 2 bases from V and 15 from J; bases not matched to a gene: 18. The CDR3 totals 17 residues. Written as DNA, the CDR3 is TGTGCCAGCAGTTTACTAGCGGGGGGTACCAGGCCTCAGGGTCGGTTCTTC. Amino acids: CASSLLAGGTRPQGRFF. Supplemented by reference TRBV28 and TRBJ2-1, the full variable domain reads DVKVTQSSRYLVKRTGEKVFLECVQDMDHENMFWYRQDPGLGLRLIYFSYDVKMKEKGDIPEGYSVSREKKERFSLILESASTNQTSMYLCASSLLAGGTRPQGRFFGPGTRLTVL.

The V and J genes are TRBV27 and TRBJ2-6, with unresolved D. The V gene lost 6 bases and the J gene lost 0 bases, with 6 bases spanning the gap. Germline values: CDR1 MNHEY, CDR2 SMNVEV (reference sequence). This CDR3 spans 14 amino acids. The CDR3: CASRRYSGANVLTF. The CDR3 DNA follows: TGTGCCAGCAGGCGATACTCTGGGGCCAACGTCCTGACTTTC.

The chain carries TRBV7-9 and TRBJ2-3; the match to TRBD1 covers 8 bases. Trimming removed 5 bases from V and 1 base from J; junction bases left unmatched: 5. Germline CDR1 SEHNR, CDR2 FQNEAQ (reference sequence). The CDR3 consists of 15 residues. CDR3 coding DNA: TGTGCCAGCAGCGAACAGGGGGTCGGCACAGATACGCAGTATTTT. Translating gives CASSEQGVGTDTQYF.

This chain connects TRBV19 to TRBJ1-2; no clear D. The germline gives CDR1 LNHDA, CDR2 SQIVND (reference sequence). Trimming left V 8 bases short and J 2 bases short, with 9 bases between. This CDR3 has 12 amino acids. This chain's CDR3 is CASALRNYGYTF. Written as DNA, the CDR3 is TGTGCCAGTGCGCTACGGAACTATGGCTACACCTTC.

This clone was detected only once. V gene TRBV4-2 combines with J gene TRBJ2-5, with TRBD1 matching over 7 bases. This CDR3 region has 14 residues. With 0 bases clipped from V and 5 bases from J, the junction kept 3 bases outside the gene matches. Germline V gives CDR1 LGHNA, CDR2 YNFKEQ. CDR3 residues: CASSQDLRGETQYF. For the CDR3, the DNA is TGTGCCAGCAGCCAAGATCTCAGGGGGGAGACCCAGTACTTC.

This sequence joins TRBV10-3 and TRBJ1-2, with 9 bases matching TRBD1. Germline assignment: CDR1 ENHRY and CDR2 SYGVKD. This CDR3 comprises 15 residues. J gave up 4 bases and V 6 bases, and 9 bases lay outside the gene matches. CDR3 region: CAISGGQGGIYGYTF. CDR3 sequence (DNA): TGTGCCATCAGCGGGGGACAGGGCGGGATCTATGGCTACACCTTC.

The chain has TRBV24-1 and TRBJ1-1, with a tentative D call TRBD1 (5 bases). The CDR3 spans 13 residues. Germline V CDR1 and CDR2: KGHDR, SFDVKD. V was clipped by 5 bases and J by 2 bases, with 8 bases between them. The CDR3 DNA reads TGTGCCACCAGTGGAGACAGAAACACTGAAGCTTTCTTT. This codes for CATSGDRNTEAFF.

The rearrangement links TRBV5-1 to TRBJ2-7, with D maybe TRBD1 (5 bases). The CDR3 sequence is 14 residues long. V was pared by 0 bases and J by 4 bases, with 11 bases between. Germline V gene data show CDR1 as SGHRS and CDR2 as YFSETQ. DNA for the CDR3: TGCGCCAGCAGCTTGGGGGGCACCCAATACGAGCAGTACTTC. Its protein is CASSLGGTQYEQYF.

The genes are TRBV25-1 and TRBJ1-2; TRBD1 matches 9 bases. Germline loops: CDR1 MGHDK, CDR2 SYGVNS. The length of the CDR3 is 14 residues. The junction had 5 bases not matched to a gene; V was cut back by 2 bases and J by 7 bases. CDR3 loop: CASSEGQGMVGYTF. CDR3 DNA sequence: TGTGCCAGCAGTGAAGGACAGGGGATGGTTGGCTACACCTTC.

The chain couples TRBV5-1 to TRBJ1-4; D gene uncertain. Trimming left V 4 bases short and J 8 bases short, with 12 bases between. Looked up from germline, CDR1 is SGHRS and CDR2 is YFSETQ. The CDR3 loop spans 13 amino acids. CDR3 nucleotides: TGCGCCAGCAGCATGGGAGGGAAGGAAAAACTGTTTTTT. Its translation: CASSMGGKEKLFF.

This chain links TRBV27 with TRBJ1-5; no clear D gene. The germline V gene has CDR1 MNHEY and CDR2 SMNVEV (reference sequence). Trimming pared 8 bases from V and 1 base from J, leaving 12 bases between. The CDR3 length is 14 residues. CDR3 coding DNA: TGTGCCAGCGGCGGGGTGGGAAGCAATCAGCCCCAGCATTTT. Amino acid sequence: CASGGVGSNQPQHF.

The chain links TRBV19 to TRBJ2-7; TRBD1 matches at 8 bases. The germline V gene encodes CDR1 LNHDA and CDR2 SQIVND (reference sequence). The junction had 3 bases not matched to a gene; V was cut back by 3 bases and J by 5 bases. This CDR3 contains 13 residues. The CDR3 nucleotides read TGTGCCAGTAGTATCAGGGGGCGCCACGAGCAGTACTTC. Translated, it gives CASSIRGRHEQYF. Drawing the rest from reference TRBV19 and TRBJ2-7, the complete variable domain is DGGITQSPKYLFRKEGQNVTLSCEQNLNHDAMYWYRQDPGQGLRLIYYSQIVNDFQKGDIAEGYSVSREKKESFPLTVTSAQKNPTAFYLCASSIRGRHEQYFGPGTRLTVT.

The sample holds a few counts of this clone. The chain employs TRBV6-4 and TRBJ2-3, with TRBD2 identical over 8 bases. CDR1 is MRHNA, CDR2 SNTAGT, per germline. V was clipped by 2 bases and J by 7 bases; unmatched bases: 8. The CDR3 length is 15 residues. The CDR3 sequence is CASSDGLAGSHTQYF. CDR3 DNA sequence: TGTGCCAGCAGTGACGGGTTAGCGGGGTCTCATACGCAGTATTTT.

The chain recombines TRBV9 with TRBJ2-5, with D maybe TRBD1 (6 bases). V was cut by 1 base and J by 2 bases, with 6 bases left in between. This CDR3 has 13 amino acids. Germline CDR1 and CDR2: SGDLS and YYNGEE. The CDR3 loop is CASSVTGQETQYF. The CDR3 DNA is TGTGCCAGCAGCGTAACAGGGCAAGAGACCCAGTACTTC.